One and the same sample provided the 22 T cell receptor beta chains below, sequenced in a study of blood T cells in healthy people across ages. A second PCR of 7 to 11 cycles used a sample-barcoded 5' primer and a J-beta primer mix. TCRdb reanalysed the 5' RACE reads using MiXCR and keeps one entry per CDR3 protein. The sample contains about 1.8 million distinct CDR3 sequences, 49% of which appear only once. The specimen sequenced was blood. The source of these receptors is a woman between 40 and 50 years old in good health.

This clonotype was counted a few times. The chain carries TRBV4-2 and TRBJ1-5, with D tentatively TRBD1 (6 bases). Deletions cut 2 bases from V and 2 bases from J, with 10 bases between. The CDR3 is made up of 15 amino acids. Germline assignment: CDR1 LGHNA and CDR2 YNFKEQ. The CDR3 DNA reads as TGTGCCAGCAGCCAAAACAGGGTAGGCAATCAGCCCCAGCATTTT. As protein: CASSQNRVGNQPQHF.

The chain has TRBV2 and TRBJ2-1, with D uncertain. CDR1 and CDR2 (germline): SNHLY, FYNNEI. The CDR3 is 12 amino acids. Trimming pared 3 bases from V and 8 bases from J, leaving 8 bases between. As DNA, the CDR3 is TGTGCCAGCAGTGACACCAGAGATGAGCAGTTCTTC. Protein: CASSDTRDEQFF.

The chain has TRBV21-1 and TRBJ1-2; the D call TRBD1 from the table was never checked on the DNA. TRBV21-1 is deemed a pseudogene. CDR3 length: 14 amino acids. The CDR3 is CASSKRQGARGYTF. The CDR3 DNA sequence: TGTGCCAGCAGCAAACGACAGGGGGCCCGTGGCTACACCTTC.

This clonotype was seen a single time. The chain is built from TRBV12-3 or TRBV12-4 and TRBJ2-3; D gene ambiguous. V dropped 3 bases and J dropped 2 bases, with 12 bases sitting between them. The CDR3 extends over 15 amino acids. The CDR3 here is CASSFVSLPTDTQYF. DNA of the CDR3: TGTGCCAGCAGTTTTGTTTCCCTCCCCACAGATACGCAGTATTTT.

CDR3 loop: CASKPQELNYGYTF. Written as DNA, the CDR3 is TGTGCGTCAAAGCCTCAGGAGCTTAACTATGGCTACACCTTC. J is TRBJ1-2 and V is TRBV10-3; no clear D. The germline V gene has CDR1 ENHRY and CDR2 SYGVKD. The CDR3 covers 14 residues.

For the CDR3, the DNA is TGCGCCAGCAGCGCCGACAGGGGGCCTTCCTACGAGCAGTACTTC. Its translation: CASSADRGPSYEQYF. The chain has TRBV5-1 and TRBJ2-7; TRBD1 matches 10 bases. CDR3 length equals 15 residues. V dropped 4 bases and J dropped 1; count of bases not matched to a gene: 5. CDR1 and CDR2 from the germline V gene are SGHRS and YFSETQ.

Comment on this clonotype: The junction departs from the called germline gene at one end, perhaps through a read error. The chain has TRBV29-1 and TRBJ2-3; 10 nucleotides line up with TRBD1. The CDR3 runs to 15 residues. Germline CDR1 reads SQVTM; CDR2 reads ANQGSEA. CDR3 in DNA: TGCAGCGCCTCGGGGGGGACAGGGGAGACAGAGACGCAGTATTTT. Translated, it gives CSASGGTGETETQYF.

This rearrangement joins TRBV25-1 to TRBJ2-5; no reliable D call. Per the germline V gene, CDR1 is MGHDK and CDR2 is SYGVNS. Trimming left V 1 base short and J 8 bases short, with 5 bases between. The CDR3 contains 11 residues. CDR3 sequence (DNA): TGTGCCAGCAGTGAATTCGGAACCCAGTACTTC. As protein: CASSEFGTQYF.

This clonotype was seen more than once but under ten times. The rearrangement joins TRBV20-1 to TRBJ2-7; 8 bases line up with TRBD1. This CDR3 contains 12 residues. V gave up 7 bases and J gave up 3 bases; unmatched junction bases: 5. CDR1 and CDR2 from the germline V gene are DFQATT and SNEGSKA (reference sequence). The DNA for the CDR3 is TGCAGTGTTCAGGGGGCAGACTACGAGCAGTACTTC. This encodes CSVQGADYEQYF.

The chain recombines TRBV7-2 with TRBJ2-7; no clear D gene. The end of the DNA fits TRBJ2-5 better, so the J call may be wrong. There are 15 residues in the CDR3. Germline V gene data show CDR1 as SGHTA and CDR2 as FQGNSA. CDR3 DNA: TGTGCCAGCAGCTTAGAGACTGGCACATGTGAGACCCAGTACTTC. The encoded protein is CASSLETGTCETQYF.

The rearrangement links TRBV2 to TRBJ2-1; 8 nucleotides line up with TRBD2. Trimming removed 8 bases from V and 3 bases from J; junction bases left unmatched: 6. The CDR3 totals 14 residues. From germline, CDR1 is SNHLY and CDR2 FYNNEI. CDR3 nucleotide sequence: TGTGCCAGCTTTAGCGGGGAGCGCTACAATGAGCAGTTCTTC. Residues: CASFSGERYNEQFF. Full variable domain (rest looked up from reference TRBV2 and TRBJ2-1): EPEVTQTPSHQVTQMGQEVILRCVPISNHLYFYWYRQILGQKVEFLVSFYNNEISEKSEIFDDQFSVERPDGSNFTLKIRSTKLEDSAMYFCASFSGERYNEQFFGPGTRLTVL.

This clonotype has only one observation. The chain has TRBV4-1 and TRBJ1-4; TRBD1 matches 8 bases. This CDR3 spans 17 amino acids. With 0 bases clipped from V and 8 bases from J, the junction kept 11 bases outside the gene matches. Germline loops: CDR1 MGHRA, CDR2 YSYEKL. CDR3 nucleotides: TGCGCCAGCAGCCAAGAGAGGGGACAGGCTGGGCTCGAAAAACTGTTTTTT. It codes for CASSQERGQAGLEKLFF.

This sequence joins TRBV20-1 and TRBJ1-6, with unresolved D. V shed 0 bases and J shed 5 bases, with 11 bases lying between them. The germline CDR1 and CDR2 sequences are DFQATT and SNEGSKA (reference sequence). There are 15 residues in the CDR3. This CDR3 reads CSARERVSHNSPLHF. For the CDR3, the DNA is TGCAGTGCTAGAGAGAGAGTTAGCCATAATTCACCCCTCCACTTT.

CDR3 sequence: CASSPQGVAGGSEQFF. CDR3 nucleotide sequence: TGTGCCAGCAGCCCCCAGGGCGTAGCGGGGGGTAGTGAGCAGTTCTTC. The chain recombines TRBV7-2 with TRBJ2-1; 10 positions agree with TRBD2. This CDR3 is 16 amino acids long. Germline CDR1 is SGHTA and CDR2 is FQGNSA. V dropped 5 bases and J dropped 9; count of bases not matched to a gene: 13.

In its sample, this clonotype was seen a few times. This rearrangement joins TRBV6-5 to TRBJ1-1; 9 nucleotides align to TRBD1. This CDR3 has 15 residues. Trimming cost V 6 bases and J 1 base; bases outside gene matches: 6. Germline-derived CDR1 and CDR2 are MNHEY and SVGAGI. CDR3 in DNA: TGTGCCAGCAGATTACAGGGGGCTGGGAACACTGAAGCTTTCTTT. This codes for CASRLQGAGNTEAFF.

This clonotype came up many times. V and J are TRBV10-3 and TRBJ2-7; perhaps TRBD1 as D (7 bases). The V gene's germline CDR1 is ENHRY and CDR2 SYGVKD. V was shortened by 3 bases and J by 2 bases, with 14 bases between the two germline ends. This CDR3 contains 15 residues. CDR3: CAISDRAGQTYEQYF. CDR3 in DNA: TGTGCCATCAGTGATCGGGCGGGACAGACCTACGAGCAGTACTTC.

The rearrangement uses TRBV11-2 and TRBJ2-5; 8 bases fit TRBD2. V was pared by 4 bases and J by 5 bases, with 9 bases of the junction left unmatched. The V gene's germline CDR1 is SGHAT and CDR2 FQNNGV. The CDR3 loop spans 15 amino acids. This CDR3 reads CASSSNTGGRETQYF. CDR3 DNA: TGTGCCAGCAGCTCGAATACGGGGGGGCGGGAGACCCAGTACTTC.

This chain uses TRBV11-1 with TRBJ2-7; 7 bases match TRBD1. Trimming took 4 bases from V and 0 from J; bases not matched to a gene: 6. CDR3 length: 15 residues. Germline lookup yields CDR1 SGHAT and CDR2 FQDESV (reference sequence). CDR3 region: CASSSHRQGSYEQYF. The CDR3 coding sequence is TGTGCCAGCAGCTCACACCGACAGGGCTCCTACGAGCAGTACTTC.

The rearrangement uses TRBV6-2 or TRBV6-3 and TRBJ2-1, with D tentatively TRBD2 (5 bases). CDR3 length equals 13 residues. Germline V gene sequence: CDR1 MNHEY, CDR2 SVGEGT. V was cut by 7 bases and J by 9 bases, with 16 bases left in between. CDR3 region: CASTPEAVGEQFF. CDR3 nucleotide sequence: TGTGCCAGCACTCCGGAGGCGGTAGGTGAGCAGTTCTTC.

This clonotype has a handful of counts. This chain links TRBV2 with TRBJ2-1; 8 bases line up with TRBD2. This CDR3 comprises 15 residues. CDR1 SNHLY and CDR2 FYNNEI come from the germline V gene. V shed 3 bases, J shed 4 bases, and the junction held 5 bases outside the gene matches. The CDR3 DNA is TGTGCCAGCAGTGATGAGCGGGGGCCTTACAATGAGCAGTTCTTC. Its protein product is CASSDERGPYNEQFF.

This sequence joins TRBV5-5 and TRBJ2-5; 7 bases map to TRBD1. The length of the CDR3 is 14 residues. With V trimmed by 6 bases and J by 1 base, 6 bases remained unmatched. Germline CDR1 SGHKS, CDR2 YYEKEE (reference sequence). The CDR3: CASTLGTVQETQYF. In nucleotides, the CDR3 is TGTGCCAGCACCTTAGGGACAGTCCAAGAGACCCAGTACTTC. Based on the CDR3 plus reference TRBV5-5 and TRBJ2-5, the full variable domain is DAGVTQSPTHLIKTRGQQVTLRCSPISGHKSVSWYQQVLGQGPQFIFQYYEKEERGRGNFPDRFSARQFPNYSSELNVNALLLGDSALYLCASTLGTVQETQYFGPGTRLLVL.

The chain carries TRBV15 and TRBJ2-5; 7 positions match TRBD1. The CDR3 loop spans 15 amino acids. Germline V gives CDR1 LNHNV, CDR2 YYDKDF (reference sequence). J lost 5 bases, V lost 0 bases, and 6 bases had no gene match. CDR3 nucleotides: TGTGCCACCAGCAGAGAGAGGGGGCGCGGGGAGACCCAGTACTTC. This translates into CATSRERGRGETQYF.